The 25 T cell receptor beta chains listed next were all sequenced from one sample in a study of blood T cell repertoires in COVID-19. Sequencing used immunoSEQ multiplex PCR; TCRdb keeps in-frame clones, though not all of them. The sample lists roughly 260,000 clones; approximately 92% were seen once. Sequencing was done on a sample of peripheral blood. The receptors were gathered from a person aged 18-29 years with COVID-19, enrolled during active disease.

This clone was recorded a few times. The chain recombines TRBV12-3 or TRBV12-4 with TRBJ2-1; 9 bases fit TRBD1. Germline trimming cut 3 bases from V and 10 bases from J; bases unmatched to any gene: 4. CDR3 length: 13 residues. The CDR3 DNA reads as TGTGCCAGCAGTTTCGGGACAGGGTGGGAGCAGTTCTTC. Protein: CASSFGTGWEQFF.

V is TRBV11-3 and J is TRBJ2-7; maybe TRBD2 (6 bases). CDR3 length: 15 amino acids. Germline V CDR1 and CDR2: SGHNT, YENEEA. Trimming pared 3 bases from V and 0 bases from J, leaving 12 bases between. The CDR3 is CASSFWEALSYEQYF. The DNA for the CDR3 is TGTGCCAGCAGCTTTTGGGAGGCCCTCTCCTACGAGCAGTACTTC.

The rearrangement joins TRBV2 to TRBJ2-7; 14 bases line up with TRBD2. Germline V gives CDR1 SNHLY, CDR2 FYNNEI. The CDR3 length is 14 residues. The J segment lost 9 bases and the V segment lost 6 bases, leaving 7 bases of the junction unmatched. The CDR3 sequence: CASSPGLAGEVQYF. Written as DNA, the CDR3 is TGTGCCAGCAGCCCGGGACTAGCGGGAGAGGTGCAGTACTTC.

The chain uses TRBV6-1 and TRBJ2-7, with D perhaps TRBD1 (6 bases). The CDR3 runs 15 residues. CDR1 and CDR2 from the germline V gene are MNHNS and SASEGT. Trimming left V 1 base short and J 0 bases short, with 10 bases between. The CDR3 sequence: CASSEEQGGSYEQYF. The CDR3 DNA follows: TGTGCCAGCAGTGAAGAACAGGGTGGCTCCTACGAGCAGTACTTC.

The chain joins TRBV29-1 to TRBJ2-5; perhaps TRBD2 as D (5 bases). This CDR3 contains 14 residues. Germline lookup yields CDR1 SQVTM and CDR2 ANQGSEA. As DNA, the CDR3 is TGCAGTTATATACCCGGGGAGAGCCAAGAGACCCAGTACTTC. It specifies CSYIPGESQETQYF. Full variable domain (remainder filled in from reference TRBV29-1 and TRBJ2-5): SAVISQKPSRDICQRGTSLTIQCQVDSQVTMMFWYRQQPGQSLTLIATANQGSEATYESGFVIDKFPISRPNLTFSTLTVSNMSPEDSSIYLCSYIPGESQETQYFGPGTRLLVL.

The rearrangement joins TRBV6-6 to TRBJ2-5, with 7 bases matching TRBD2. V was pared by 2 bases and J by 5 bases, with 8 bases of the junction left unmatched. Germline lookup yields CDR1 MNHNY and CDR2 SVGAGI (reference sequence). The CDR3 has 15 amino acids. In DNA form, the CDR3 reads TGTGCCAGCAGTTACGGCGGGAGAGAAATTGAGACCCAGTACTTC. Protein sequence: CASSYGGREIETQYF.

The rearrangement joins TRBV19 to TRBJ1-5; D is undetermined. There are 12 residues in the CDR3. Trimming shortened V by 5 bases and J by 7 bases, and 9 bases separated the two germline ends. Per the germline V gene, CDR1 is LNHDA and CDR2 is SQIVND (reference sequence). The CDR3: CASSALGQPQHF. CDR3 coding DNA: TGTGCCAGTAGTGCCCTAGGCCAGCCCCAGCATTTT.

The rearrangement uses TRBV7-9 and TRBJ2-1; 7 bases are a match to TRBD1. The germline gives CDR1 SEHNR, CDR2 FQNEAQ (reference sequence). V lost 6 bases to trimming and J lost 9 bases; unmatched junction nucleotides: 5. CDR3 length equals 12 residues. CDR3 bases: TGTGCCAGCAGTCAGGGACAGACTGAGCAGTTCTTC. This sequence encodes CASSQGQTEQFF.

The rearrangement uses TRBV5-1 and TRBJ1-1; 7 bases are shared with TRBD1. CDR1 is SGHRS and CDR2 is YFSETQ in the germline V gene. This CDR3 comprises 14 residues. Trimming at V came to 8 bases and at J to 1 base, leaving 8 bases not matched to a gene. The CDR3 is CASRQGLGNTEAFF. The CDR3 DNA follows: TGCGCCAGTCGACAGGGTCTGGGGAACACTGAAGCTTTCTTT. Full variable domain (remainder filled in from reference TRBV5-1 and TRBJ1-1): KAGVTQTPRYLIKTRGQQVTLSCSPISGHRSVSWYQQTPGQGLQFLFEYFSETQRNKGNFPGRFSGRQFSNSRSEMNVSTLELGDSALYLCASRQGLGNTEAFFGQGTRLTVV.

The chain is built from TRBV11-2 and TRBJ2-1, with 8 bases identical to TRBD1. Trimming cost V 5 bases and J 14 bases; bases outside gene matches: 8. This CDR3 has 12 amino acids. Per the germline V gene, CDR1 is SGHAT and CDR2 is FQNNGV. CDR3 amino acids: CASSPRTGWEFF. In nucleotides, the CDR3 is TGTGCCAGCAGCCCTCGGACAGGGTGGGAGTTCTTC. The full variable domain, rest sourced from reference TRBV11-2 and TRBJ2-1, is EAGVAQSPRYKIIEKRQSVAFWCNPISGHATLYWYQQILGQGPKLLIQFQNNGVVDDSQLPKDRFSAERLKGVDSTLKIQPAKLEDSAVYLCASSPRTGWEFFGPGTRLTVL.

This clone was recorded only once. This CDR3 is CASSQDPRAHTEAFF. The CDR3 DNA reads as TGCGCCAGCAGCCAAGATCCCAGGGCGCACACTGAAGCTTTCTTT. V is TRBV4-3 and J is TRBJ1-1; weak D call: TRBD1 (5 bases). This CDR3 spans 15 amino acids. Trimming shortened V by 0 bases and J by 3 bases, and 11 bases separated the two germline ends. Germline V gene lookup returns CDR1 LGHNA and CDR2 YSLEER.

The chain uses TRBV4-1 and TRBJ1-1, with 8 bases lining up with TRBD1. After removal of 4 bases from V and 4 bases from J, the junction contained 11 bases not matched to a gene. There are 16 residues in the CDR3. Germline CDR1 reads MGHRA; CDR2 reads YSYEKL. CDR3 in amino acids: CASSPGLRGRSTEAFF. The CDR3 DNA reads TGCGCCAGCAGCCCTGGACTCAGGGGGCGGTCCACTGAAGCTTTCTTT.

A single count supports this clone. Here the CDR3 DNA reads TGTGCCAGCAGCTTATTCGGGGCCGGGGGAACAAGGGAGACCCAGTACTTC. This translates into CASSLFGAGGTRETQYF. This chain joins TRBV7-2 and TRBJ2-5; TRBD2 might be the D (6 bases). The CDR3 sequence is 17 residues long. V was clipped by 2 bases and J by 5 bases, with 21 bases between them. Looked up from germline, CDR1 is SGHTA and CDR2 is FQGNSA.

This rearrangement joins TRBV6-4 to TRBJ2-3; 10 bases map to TRBD2. This CDR3 is built from 13 residues. The J segment lost 9 bases and the V segment lost 0 bases, leaving 0 bases of the junction unmatched. Germline V gene data show CDR1 as MRHNA and CDR2 as SNTAGT. This CDR3 is CASSDSTSGTQYF. CDR3 sequence (DNA): TGTGCCAGCAGTGACTCGACTAGCGGGACGCAGTATTTT.

This clone was counted once. V gene TRBV4-2 combines with J gene TRBJ1-1; D call uncertain. CDR3 length: 14 residues. The germline gives CDR1 LGHNA, CDR2 YNFKEQ. V gave up 1 base and J gave up 1 base, with 7 bases separating them. This chain's CDR3 is CASSQGAQNTEAFF. As DNA, the CDR3 is TGTGCCAGCAGCCAAGGAGCGCAGAACACTGAAGCTTTCTTT.

The chain carries TRBV19 and TRBJ2-7; D possibly corresponds to TRBD1 (6 bases). The V end was cut by 5 bases, the J end by 1 base, with 9 bases between. The CDR3 runs to 13 residues. Germline V lookup: CDR1 LNHDA, CDR2 SQIVND (reference sequence). In DNA, the CDR3 is TGTGCCAGTAGTCCTACAGGGTCCTACGAGCAGTACTTC. It translates to CASSPTGSYEQYF.

V and J are TRBV5-1 and TRBJ2-1; possibly TRBD2 for D (6 bases). V lost 2 bases and J 5 bases, leaving 11 bases between the germline ends. This CDR3 has 14 residues. Germline V CDR1 and CDR2: SGHRS, YFSETQ. Here the CDR3 reads CASSFGGDNNEQFF. CDR3 nucleotides: TGCGCCAGCAGCTTCGGCGGGGATAACAATGAGCAGTTCTTC.

The V call is TRBV24-1, the J call TRBJ1-1, with D tentatively TRBD1 (5 bases). Germline V gene lookup returns CDR1 KGHDR and CDR2 SFDVKD. Trimming cost V 3 bases and J 0 bases, with 19 bases left between them. The CDR3 sequence is 18 residues long. The CDR3 DNA sequence: TGTGCCACCAGTGATCAGACAGTCACGAGTGGGGTGAACACTGAAGCTTTCTTT. Translating gives CATSDQTVTSGVNTEAFF.

This chain uses TRBV9 with TRBJ2-3, with 12 bases that match TRBD2. In germline, CDR1 is SGDLS, CDR2 YYNGEE. The CDR3 contains 18 residues. The junction had 9 bases not matched to a gene; V was cut back by 0 bases and J by 4 bases. The CDR3 protein is CASSVATTSGSTADTQYF. The CDR3, as DNA: TGTGCCAGCAGCGTAGCTACGACTAGCGGGAGTACAGCAGATACGCAGTATTTT.

The chain is built from TRBV20-1 and TRBJ2-7, with D uncertain. This CDR3 spans 11 amino acids. Trimming pared 2 bases from V and 6 bases from J, leaving 8 bases between. Germline V gene data show CDR1 as DFQATT and CDR2 as SNEGSKA (reference sequence). CDR3: CSARLFGEQYF. The CDR3 bases are TGCAGTGCTAGATTATTCGGCGAGCAGTACTTC.

In this sample, this clone turned up once. V gene TRBV7-3 combines with J gene TRBJ2-7; no definite D call. V was trimmed by 2 bases and J by 3 bases, leaving 17 bases between them. The CDR3 totals 16 residues. Germline loops: CDR1 SGHTA, CDR2 FQGTGA. This CDR3 is CASSLGPRSAFYEQYF. CDR3 sequence (DNA): TGTGCCAGCAGCTTAGGGCCTCGGTCGGCTTTCTACGAGCAGTACTTC.

This clone was observed a single time. The gene calls are TRBV27 and TRBJ2-4; possibly TRBD1 for D (5 bases). The length of the CDR3 is 17 residues. CDR1 and CDR2 from the germline V gene are MNHEY and SMNVEV (reference sequence). V lost 7 bases to trimming and J lost 0 bases, with 19 bases between them. This CDR3 is CASTTAKQALAKNIQYF. In nucleotides, the CDR3 is TGTGCCAGCACAACCGCCAAACAGGCGCTAGCCAAAAACATTCAGTACTTC.

This clone appeared once. The V gene is TRBV5-5, the J gene TRBJ2-6, with no clear D. V shed 0 bases and J shed 1 base, with 11 bases lying between them. CDR1 is SGHKS, CDR2 YYEKEE, per germline (reference sequence). The CDR3 is made up of 17 amino acids. The CDR3 coding sequence is TGTGCCAGCAGCTTGGGAGGTCCGTGGTCTGGGGCCAACGTCCTGACTTTC. Residues: CASSLGGPWSGANVLTF.

V usage is TRBV3-1 (or the pseudogene TRBV3-2) and J usage is TRBJ2-7; TRBD2 agrees at 13 bases. CDR3 length: 18 residues. From germline, CDR1 is LGHDT and CDR2 YNNKEL (reference sequence). Losses at the gene ends were 3 bases for V and 2 bases for J; bases not matched to a gene: 10. CDR3 nucleotide sequence: TGTGCCAGCAGCCACCAGTGGGGACTAGCGGGAATTCCCTACGAGCAGTACTTC. Translating it yields CASSHQWGLAGIPYEQYF.

The chain carries TRBV6-2 or TRBV6-3 and TRBJ2-1; tentative D call: TRBD2 (6 bases). The CDR3 has 15 amino acids. The V gene's germline CDR1 is MNHEY and CDR2 SVGEGT. Deletions cut 2 bases from V and 3 bases from J, with 11 bases between. This CDR3 is CASSYDGSGYNEQFF. CDR3 nucleotide sequence: TGTGCCAGCAGTTACGACGGTAGCGGCTACAATGAGCAGTTCTTC.